This T cell receptor beta chain was captured in a study of control samples from healthy donors and cancer patients. Germline CDR1 is LNHDA and CDR2 is SQIVND (reference sequence). CDR3 size: 15 residues. Trimming shortened V by 5 bases and J by 0 bases, and 11 bases separated the two germline ends. The method was immunoSEQ multiplex PCR; TCRdb's version includes in-frame clones alone and lacks a portion of them. The table has about 130,000 clones, 90% seen once; the top ten hold roughly 2.5%. The J gene is TRBJ1-5, the V gene TRBV19; D unclear. The sequence was collected from a man between 40 and 49 years old in good health. Sequencing was carried out using blood. The CDR3 nucleotides read TGTGCCAGTAGTCCAGCCGATTATAGCAATCAGCCCCAGCATTTT. Residues: CASSPADYSNQPQHF.